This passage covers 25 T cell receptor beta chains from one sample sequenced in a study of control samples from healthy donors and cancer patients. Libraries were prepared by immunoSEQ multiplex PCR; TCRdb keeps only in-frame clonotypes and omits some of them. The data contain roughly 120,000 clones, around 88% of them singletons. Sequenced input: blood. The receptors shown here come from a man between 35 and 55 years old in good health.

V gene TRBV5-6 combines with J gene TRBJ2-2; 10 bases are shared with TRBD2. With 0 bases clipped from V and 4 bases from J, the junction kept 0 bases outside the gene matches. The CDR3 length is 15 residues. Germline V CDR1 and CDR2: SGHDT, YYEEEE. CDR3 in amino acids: CASSLVAGGTGELFF. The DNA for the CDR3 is TGTGCCAGCAGCTTGGTAGCGGGGGGCACCGGGGAGCTGTTTTTT.

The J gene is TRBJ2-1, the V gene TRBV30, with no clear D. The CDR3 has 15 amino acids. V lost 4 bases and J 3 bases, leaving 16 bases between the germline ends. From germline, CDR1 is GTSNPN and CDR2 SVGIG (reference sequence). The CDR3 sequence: CAWTKRQFFYNEQFF. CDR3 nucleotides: TGTGCCTGGACAAAAAGGCAGTTCTTCTACAATGAGCAGTTCTTC.

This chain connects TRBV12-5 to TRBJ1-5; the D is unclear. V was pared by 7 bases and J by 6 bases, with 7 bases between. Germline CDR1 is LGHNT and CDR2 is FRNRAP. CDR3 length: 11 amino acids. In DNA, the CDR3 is TGTGCTAGTGCCTATGGTCAGCCCCAGCATTTT. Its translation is CASAYGQPQHF. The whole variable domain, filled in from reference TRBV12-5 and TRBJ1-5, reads DARVTQTPRHKVTEMGQEVTMRCQPILGHNTVFWYRQTMMQGLELLAYFRNRAPLDDSGMPKDRFSAEMPDATLATLKIQPSEPRDSAVYFCASAYGQPQHFGDGTRLSIL.

As DNA, the CDR3 is TGTGCCAGCAGTACGGGACTAGAAAAACTGTTTTTT. Translated, it gives CASSTGLEKLFF. This chain joins TRBV12-3 or TRBV12-4 and TRBJ1-4; TRBD1 might be the D (5 bases). This CDR3 is 12 amino acids long. V gave up 5 bases and J gave up 8 bases, with 9 bases separating them.

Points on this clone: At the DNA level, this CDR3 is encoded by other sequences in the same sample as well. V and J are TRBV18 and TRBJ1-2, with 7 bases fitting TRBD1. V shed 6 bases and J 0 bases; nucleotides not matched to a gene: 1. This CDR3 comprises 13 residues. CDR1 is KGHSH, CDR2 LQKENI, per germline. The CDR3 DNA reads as TGTGCCAGCTCTGGGACAGCTAACTATGGCTACACCTTC. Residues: CASSGTANYGYTF.

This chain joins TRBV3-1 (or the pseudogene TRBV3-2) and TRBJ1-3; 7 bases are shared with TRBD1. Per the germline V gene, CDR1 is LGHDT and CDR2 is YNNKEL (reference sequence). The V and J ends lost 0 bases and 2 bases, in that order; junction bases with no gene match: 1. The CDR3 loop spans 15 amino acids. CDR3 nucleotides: TGTGCCAGCAGCCAAGACACAGGGGCTGGAAACACCATATATTTT. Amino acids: CASSQDTGAGNTIYF.

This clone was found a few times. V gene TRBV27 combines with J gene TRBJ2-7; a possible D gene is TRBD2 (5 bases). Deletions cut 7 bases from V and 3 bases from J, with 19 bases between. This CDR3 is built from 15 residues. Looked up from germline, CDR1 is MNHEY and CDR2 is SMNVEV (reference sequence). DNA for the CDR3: TGTGCCAGCAAACCCCTTTCGCTAGGGAGCTACGAGCAGTACTTC. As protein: CASKPLSLGSYEQYF.

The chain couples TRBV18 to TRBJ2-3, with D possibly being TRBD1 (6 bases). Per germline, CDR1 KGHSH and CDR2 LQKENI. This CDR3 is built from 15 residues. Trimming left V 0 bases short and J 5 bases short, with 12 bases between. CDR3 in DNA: TGTGCCAGCTCACCACCGGGGGCGCATAGAGATACGCAGTATTTT. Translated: CASSPPGAHRDTQYF.

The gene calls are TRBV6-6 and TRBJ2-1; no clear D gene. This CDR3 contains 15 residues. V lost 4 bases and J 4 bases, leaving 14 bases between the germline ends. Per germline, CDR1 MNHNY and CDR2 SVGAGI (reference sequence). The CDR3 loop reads CASSSRHPGYNEQFF. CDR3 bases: TGTGCCAGCAGTTCCCGACACCCGGGTTACAATGAGCAGTTCTTC.

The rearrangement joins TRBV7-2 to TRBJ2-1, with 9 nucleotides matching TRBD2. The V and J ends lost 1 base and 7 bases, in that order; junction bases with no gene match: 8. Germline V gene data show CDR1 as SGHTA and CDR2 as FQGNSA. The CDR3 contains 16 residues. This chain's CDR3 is CASSLVALAGRNEQFF. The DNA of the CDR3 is TGTGCCAGCAGCTTAGTGGCGCTAGCGGGGCGAAATGAGCAGTTCTTC.

The CDR3 DNA sequence: TGTGCCAGCAGTGTACAATGGTCCATGGGGCAGTTCTTC. It specifies CASSVQWSMGQFF. The chain links TRBV2 to TRBJ2-1; D not resolved. Germline V gene sequence: CDR1 SNHLY, CDR2 FYNNEI. Trimming left V 4 bases short and J 12 bases short, with 16 bases between. The CDR3 is 13 residues long. Complete variable domain (other parts from reference TRBV2 and TRBJ2-1): EPEVTQTPSHQVTQMGQEVILRCVPISNHLYFYWYRQILGQKVEFLVSFYNNEISEKSEIFDDQFSVERPDGSNFTLKIRSTKLEDSAMYFCASSVQWSMGQFFGPGTRLTVL.

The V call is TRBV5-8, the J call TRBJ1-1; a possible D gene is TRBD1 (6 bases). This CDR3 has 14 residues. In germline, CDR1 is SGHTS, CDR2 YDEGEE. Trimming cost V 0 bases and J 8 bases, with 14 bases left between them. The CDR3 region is CASSLGGGRAEAFF. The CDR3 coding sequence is TGTGCCAGCAGCTTGGGTGGGGGGCGAGCCGAAGCTTTCTTT. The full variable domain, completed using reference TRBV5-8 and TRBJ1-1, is EAGVTQSPTHLIKTRGQQATLRCSPISGHTSVYWYQQALGLGLQFLLWYDEGEERNRGNFPPRFSGRQFPNYSSELNVNALELEDSALYLCASSLGGGRAEAFFGQGTRLTVV.

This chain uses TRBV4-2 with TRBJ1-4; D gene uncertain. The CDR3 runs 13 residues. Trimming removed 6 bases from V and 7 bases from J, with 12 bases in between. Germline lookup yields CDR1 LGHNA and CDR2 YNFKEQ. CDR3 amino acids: CASRPGSPEKLFF. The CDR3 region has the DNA TGTGCCAGCAGACCGGGATCTCCTGAAAAACTGTTTTTT.

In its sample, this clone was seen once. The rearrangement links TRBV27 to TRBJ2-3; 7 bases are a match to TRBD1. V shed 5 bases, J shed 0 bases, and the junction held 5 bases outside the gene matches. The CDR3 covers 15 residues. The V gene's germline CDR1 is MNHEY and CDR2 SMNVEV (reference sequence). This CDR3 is CASSARDSSTDTQYF. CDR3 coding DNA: TGTGCCAGCAGTGCCCGGGACAGTAGCACAGATACGCAGTATTTT.

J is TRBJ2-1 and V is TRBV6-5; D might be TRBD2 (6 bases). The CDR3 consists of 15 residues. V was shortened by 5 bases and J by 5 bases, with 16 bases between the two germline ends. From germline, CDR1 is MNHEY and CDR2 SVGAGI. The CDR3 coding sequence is TGTGCCAGCAGTCACTGGGGCGGGGAAAACAATGAGCAGTTCTTC. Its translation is CASSHWGGENNEQFF.

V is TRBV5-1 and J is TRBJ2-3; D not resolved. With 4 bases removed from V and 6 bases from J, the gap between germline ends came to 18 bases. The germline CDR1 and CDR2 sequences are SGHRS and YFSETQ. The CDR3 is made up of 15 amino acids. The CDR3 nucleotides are TGCGCCAGCAGCGCTTCGCGGACCCGCGGCGATACGCAGTATTTT. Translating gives CASSASRTRGDTQYF.

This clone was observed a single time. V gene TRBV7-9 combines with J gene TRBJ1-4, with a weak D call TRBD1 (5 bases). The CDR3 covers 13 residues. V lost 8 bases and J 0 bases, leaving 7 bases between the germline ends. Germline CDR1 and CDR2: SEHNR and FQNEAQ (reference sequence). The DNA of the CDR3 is TGTGCCAGCGGGACGTCAACTAATGAAAAACTGTTTTTT. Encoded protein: CASGTSTNEKLFF.

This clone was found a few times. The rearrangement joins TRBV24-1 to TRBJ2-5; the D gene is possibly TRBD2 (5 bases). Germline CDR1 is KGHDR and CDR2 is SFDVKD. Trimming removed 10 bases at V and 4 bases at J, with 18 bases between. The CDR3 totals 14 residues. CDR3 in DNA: TGTGCCACTTCCCAGGCCGAGGGTGTAGAGACCCAGTACTTC. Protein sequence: CATSQAEGVETQYF.

The DNA for the CDR3 is TGTGCCAGCAGTTTATCGATAAACAGGGATCGACCAGATACGCAGTATTTT. This sequence encodes CASSLSINRDRPDTQYF. This rearrangement joins TRBV27 to TRBJ2-3; TRBD1 is a possible D gene (6 bases). The germline V and J ends were trimmed by 0 bases and 4 bases, with 17 bases remaining between them. CDR3 size: 17 residues. Germline CDR1 is MNHEY and CDR2 is SMNVEV (reference sequence).

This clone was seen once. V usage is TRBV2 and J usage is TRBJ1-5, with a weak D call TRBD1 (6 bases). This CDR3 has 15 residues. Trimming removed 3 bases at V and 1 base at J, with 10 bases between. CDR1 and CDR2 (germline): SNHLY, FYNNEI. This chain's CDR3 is CASSDLGASNQPQHF. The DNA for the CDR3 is TGTGCCAGCAGTGATTTGGGGGCAAGCAATCAGCCCCAGCATTTT.

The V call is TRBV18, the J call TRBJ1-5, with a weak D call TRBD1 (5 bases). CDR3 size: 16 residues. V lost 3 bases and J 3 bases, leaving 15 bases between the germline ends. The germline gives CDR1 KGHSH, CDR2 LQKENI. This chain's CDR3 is CASSPWGGVNNQPQHF. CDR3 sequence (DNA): TGTGCCAGCTCACCTTGGGGAGGGGTTAACAATCAGCCCCAGCATTTT.

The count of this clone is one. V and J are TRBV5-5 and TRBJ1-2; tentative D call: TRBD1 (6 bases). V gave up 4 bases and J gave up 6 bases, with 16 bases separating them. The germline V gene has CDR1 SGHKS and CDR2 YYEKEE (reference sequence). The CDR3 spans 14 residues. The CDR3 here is CASSPTPGADGYTF. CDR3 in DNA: TGTGCCAGCAGCCCGACTCCGGGGGCTGATGGCTACACCTTC.

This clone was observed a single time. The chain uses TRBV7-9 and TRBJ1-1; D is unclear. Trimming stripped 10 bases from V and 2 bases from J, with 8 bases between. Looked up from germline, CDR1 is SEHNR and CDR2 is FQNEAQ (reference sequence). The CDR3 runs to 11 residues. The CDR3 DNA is TGTGCCACCGGGAGAAACACTGAAGCTTTCTTT. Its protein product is CATGRNTEAFF.

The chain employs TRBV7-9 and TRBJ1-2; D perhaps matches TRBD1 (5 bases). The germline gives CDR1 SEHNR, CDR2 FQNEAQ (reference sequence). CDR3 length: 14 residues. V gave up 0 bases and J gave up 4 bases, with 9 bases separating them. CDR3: CASSLAQGGYGYTF. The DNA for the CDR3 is TGTGCCAGCAGCTTAGCGCAGGGAGGCTATGGCTACACCTTC.

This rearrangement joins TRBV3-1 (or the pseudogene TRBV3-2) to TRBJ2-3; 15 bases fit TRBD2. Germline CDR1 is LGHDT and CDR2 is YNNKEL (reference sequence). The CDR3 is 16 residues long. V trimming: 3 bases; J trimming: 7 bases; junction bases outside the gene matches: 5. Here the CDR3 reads CASSQRGTSGGYTQYF. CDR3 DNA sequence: TGTGCCAGCAGCCAGAGAGGGACTAGCGGGGGGTATACGCAGTATTTT.